This T cell receptor beta chain was retrieved from a study of beta chain features in type 1 diabetes. The study's findings and limits: Type 1 diabetes patients showed fewer insertions and more deletions at VDJ junctions. A greater similarity of naive, central memory and Treg TCRB repertoires was seen among patients than among healthy donors. Moderate but significant shortening of TCRB CDR3s was recorded in all four CD4+ subsets from Type 1 diabetes patients.

cDNA synthesis used the whole RNA isolate, giving expressed TCRB sequences. This table comes from immunoSEQ multiplex PCR, and its TCRdb copy is limited to in-frame clones, with some not included. Found here are 500,000 to 850,000 clones, roughly an eighth of them singletons; the top ten hold just under 0.04%. Per donor, one heparinised blood draw averaged about 116 mL. Sorting based on CD45RO/CCR7/CD25/CD127/CD95/CD27 separated CD4+ naive, central memory, regulatory and stem cell-like memory cells. The CDR3 covers 14 residues. Germline values: CDR1 SGDLS, CDR2 YYNGEE. Trimming removed 2 bases at V and 0 bases at J, with 8 bases between. The table lists this clone with a few counts. The antigen is not known.

The genes are TRBV9 and TRBJ1-1; D is perhaps TRBD1 (6 bases). Sequencing was done on a sample of naive CD4+ T cells from blood. The clonotype comes from a man aged 18 to 29 with type 1 diabetes. DNA for the CDR3: TGTGCCAGCAGCGTCGGACAGATGAACACTGAAGCTTTCTTT. It yields the protein CASSVGQMNTEAFF. The whole variable domain, filled in from reference TRBV9 and TRBJ1-1, reads DSGVTQTPKHLITATGQRVTLRCSPRSGDLSVYWYQQSLDQGLQFLIQYYNGEERAKGNILERFSAQQFPDLHSELNLSSLELGDSALYFCASSVGQMNTEAFFGQGTRLTVV.